This TCR beta chain is from a study of T cells in Graves' hyperthyroidism and ophthalmopathy. The study's findings and limits: Blood also carried most thyroid clonotypes expanded above 0.001. The authors' 13 V-J model separated ophthalmopathy from stable hyperthyroidism.

V gave up 7 bases and J gave up 0 bases, with 19 bases separating them. The CDR3 consists of 17 residues. RNA transcripts gave rise to amplified TCR beta CDR3 regions. The HTBI primer set served for first-round RT-PCR of the TCR CDR3. Using its own MiXCR run on the multiplex PCR reads, TCRdb lists one record per CDR3 protein. Altogether 530,000 or so distinct CDR3 sequences are present, around 22% being singletons, with the ten largest covering about 11%. Ten or more counts support this clonotype. Its target is not known. The source of this sequence is a woman between 25 and 40 years old with Graves' ophthalmopathy. The sample was blood. The chain employs TRBV12-3 or TRBV12-4 and TRBJ1-5; no clear D. The DNA of the CDR3 is TGTGCCAGCACCGAAGCGCCGACCGCGTATAGCAATCAGCCCCAGCATTTT. Amino acid sequence: CASTEAPTAYSNQPQHF.